This T cell receptor (beta chain) was captured in a study of graft-versus-host responses after intestinal transplantation. The overall study: Among the recipients, transplants were multivisceral, liver-intestinal, or isolated intestinal.

Method: immunoSEQ multiplex PCR; TCRdb's copy keeps in-frame clones and lacks some. The sample holds more than 65,000 clones, roughly nine tenths seen once. This clone was counted a few times. Its antigen is unknown. CDR1 is SGHNT, CDR2 YYREEE, per germline (reference sequence). The CDR3 sequence is 18 residues long. The V gene end was trimmed by 2 bases and the J gene end by 0 bases; junction bases not matched to a gene: 4. V is TRBV5-4 and J is TRBJ2-3, with 15 bases aligning to TRBD2. The sample consisted of unstimulated CD4+ T cells sorted from spleen or lymph node cells, taken before intestinal transplant. This receptor was obtained from a human donor who received an intestinal transplant. As DNA, the CDR3 is TGTGCCAGCAGCTTCGGACTAGCGGGAGGGGGAAGCACAGATACGCAGTATTTT. This codes for CASSFGLAGGGSTDTQYF.